This entry concerns a single T cell receptor (beta chain). This specimen comes from a study of blood T cell repertoires in COVID-19. Authors' methods: Nucleated cell counts were estimated from reference gene primer amplification. Libraries were prepared by immunoSEQ multiplex PCR; TCRdb keeps only in-frame clonotypes and omits some of them. Clone size and V and J calls were adopted from that table, with D and trimming inferred from the DNA. The sample has about 110,000 clones; approximately 62% are singletons. Germline lookup yields CDR1 MDHEN and CDR2 SYDVKM. The trim removed 6 bases at V and 4 bases at J, leaving 7 bases unmatched. The CDR3 is made up of 14 amino acids.

The rearrangement links TRBV28 to TRBJ2-7, with 9 bases fitting TRBD2. The clonotype comes from a man aged 80 or over with acute or convalescent COVID-19. The material sequenced was peripheral blood. The CDR3 reads CASRYSGSGYEQYF. The DNA of the CDR3 is TGTGCCAGCAGGTATAGCGGGAGTGGGTACGAGCAGTACTTC. The complete variable domain, with remaining parts taken from reference TRBV28 and TRBJ2-7, reads DVKVTQSSRYLVKRTGEKVFLECVQDMDHENMFWYRQDPGLGLRLIYFSYDVKMKEKGDIPEGYSVSREKKERFSLILESASTNQTSMYLCASRYSGSGYEQYFGPGTRLTVT.